What follows is one T cell receptor (beta chain) and its context. Its specificity is not known. Researchers isolated CD4+ T cells once 9 to 11 days of culture had elapsed. Using immunoSEQ multiplex PCR, the repertoire was profiled, and TCRdb retains in-frame clones only, with some absent. The table lists roughly 40,000 clones, roughly 65% of them singletons. The data are from a study of vaccination effects on CD4 cells after COVID-19. Study summary: A density of around 2 million PBMC per well was used; these cells were cultured with 9.5 to 10 IU/ml IL-2 and around 10 ug/ml peptides.

Study-wide points: Clones from infection and from vaccination both contracted markedly late after vaccination.

Germline CDR1 and CDR2: SGHNT and YENEEA. Trimming removed 3 bases from V and 4 bases from J; junction bases left unmatched: 3. The CDR3 contains 14 residues. This specimen consisted of CD4+ T cells from PBMCs cultured without peptide, obtained before COVID-19 vaccination. The TCR sequence derives from a human donor who received a COVID-19 vaccine. The J gene is TRBJ2-3, the V gene TRBV11-3, with 8 nucleotides matching TRBD1. CDR3 in DNA: TGTGCCAGCAGCTTCCACAGGGGGGCAGATACGCAGTATTTT. Protein: CASSFHRGADTQYF. The variable domain in full, with the rest retrieved from reference TRBV11-3 and TRBJ2-3, is EAGVVQSPRYKIIEKKQPVAFWCNPISGHNTLYWYLQNLGQGPELLIRYENEEAVDDSQLPKDRFSAERLKGVDSTLKIQPAELGDSAVYLCASSFHRGADTQYFGPGTRLTVL.